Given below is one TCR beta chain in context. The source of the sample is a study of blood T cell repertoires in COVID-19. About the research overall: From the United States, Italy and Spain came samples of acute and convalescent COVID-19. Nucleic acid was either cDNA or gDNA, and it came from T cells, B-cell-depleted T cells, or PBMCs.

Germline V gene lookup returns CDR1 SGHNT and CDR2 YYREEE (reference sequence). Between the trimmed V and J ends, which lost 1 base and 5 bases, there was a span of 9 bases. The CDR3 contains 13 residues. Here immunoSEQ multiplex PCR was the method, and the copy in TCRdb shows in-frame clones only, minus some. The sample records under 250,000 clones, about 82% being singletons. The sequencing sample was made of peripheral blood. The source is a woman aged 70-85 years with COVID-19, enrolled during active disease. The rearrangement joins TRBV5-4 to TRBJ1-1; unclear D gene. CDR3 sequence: CASSLTGGTEAFF. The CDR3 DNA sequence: TGTGCCAGCAGCTTGACGGGAGGTACTGAAGCTTTCTTT. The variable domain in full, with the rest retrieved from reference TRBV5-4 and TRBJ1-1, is ETGVTQSPTHLIKTRGQQVTLRCSSQSGHNTVSWYQQALGQGPQFIFQYYREEENGRGNFPPRFSGLQFPNYSSELNVNALELDDSALYLCASSLTGGTEAFFGQGTRLTVV.